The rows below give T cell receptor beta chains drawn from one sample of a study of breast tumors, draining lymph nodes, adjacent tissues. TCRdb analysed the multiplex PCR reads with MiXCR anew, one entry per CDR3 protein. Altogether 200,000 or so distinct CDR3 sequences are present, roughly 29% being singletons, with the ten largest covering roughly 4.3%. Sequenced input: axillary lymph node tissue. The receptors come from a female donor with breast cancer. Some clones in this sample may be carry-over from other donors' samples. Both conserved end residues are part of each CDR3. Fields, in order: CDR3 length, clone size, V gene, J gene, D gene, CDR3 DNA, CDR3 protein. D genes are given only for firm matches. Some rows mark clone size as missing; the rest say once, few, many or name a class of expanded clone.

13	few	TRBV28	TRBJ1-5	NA	TGTGCCAGCAGTTCCCCAGGGGACCAGCCCCAGCATTTT	CASSSPGDQPQHF
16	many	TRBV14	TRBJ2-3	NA	TGTGCCAGCAGCCAAGATAGGGGGGGGCCGACAGATACGCAGTATTTT	CASSQDRGGPTDTQYF
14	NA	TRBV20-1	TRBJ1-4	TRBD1	TGCAGTGCTACTGGGACAGGGCCAAATGAAAAACTGTTTTTT	CSATGTGPNEKLFF
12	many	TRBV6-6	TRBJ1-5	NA	TGTGCCAGCAAGGAGTACGATCAGCCCCAGCATTTT	CASKEYDQPQHF
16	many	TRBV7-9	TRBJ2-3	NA	TGTGCCAGCAGCTTAACTTTGGGGGTTGACACAGATACGCAGTATTTT	CASSLTLGVDTDTQYF
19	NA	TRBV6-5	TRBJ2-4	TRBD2	TGTGCCAGCAGTTACTCAAGGACTAGCGGAGGCCTAGCCAAAAACACTCAGTACTTC	CASSYSRTSGGLAKNTQYF
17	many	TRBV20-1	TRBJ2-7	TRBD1	TGCAGTGCTAGAGATCGTGGCAGACAGGGTGTTACCTACGAGCAGTACTTC	CSARDRGRQGVTYEQYF
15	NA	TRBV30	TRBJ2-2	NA	TGTGCCTGGAGAGGGAGGGGGCTGGGCACCGGGGAGCTGTTTTTT	CAWRGRGLGTGELFF
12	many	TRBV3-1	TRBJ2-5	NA	TGTGCCAGCACGGGGGCTTGGGAGACCCAGTACTTC	CASTGAWETQYF
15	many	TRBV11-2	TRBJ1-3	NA	TGTGCCAGCAGCAAGACGGTGAGCTCTGGAAACACCATATATTTT	CASSKTVSSGNTIYF
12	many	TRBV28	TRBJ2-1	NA	TGTGCCAGCAGTCTGCAATACAATGAGCAGTTCTTC	CASSLQYNEQFF
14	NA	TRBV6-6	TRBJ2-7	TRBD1	TGTGCCAGCAGACAGGGACAGGGGACCTACGAGCAGTACTTC	CASRQGQGTYEQYF
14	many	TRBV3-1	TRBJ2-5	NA	TGTGCCAGCAGCCAAGATGGGGGGAGTGAGACCCAGTACTTC	CASSQDGGSETQYF
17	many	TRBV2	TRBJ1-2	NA	TGTGCCAGCAAAGGACGGACAGTCGAAGGCGGACTCAACAGCTACACCTTC	CASKGRTVEGGLNSYTF
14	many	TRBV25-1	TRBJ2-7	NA	TGTGCCAGCACTCGGGGGATGGGATCCTACGAGCAGTACTTC	CASTRGMGSYEQYF
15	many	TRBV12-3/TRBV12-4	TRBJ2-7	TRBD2	TGTGCCAGCAGCTTTAGCGGGGGAGGCTCCTACGAGCAGTACTTC	CASSFSGGGSYEQYF
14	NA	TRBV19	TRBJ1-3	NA	TGTGCCAGTAAAGAGGGGGTTGGGAGAAACACCATATATTTT	CASKEGVGRNTIYF
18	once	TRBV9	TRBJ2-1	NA	TGTGCCAGCAGCGTAGATCCCCTCTCCTTCACCGCCTTCAATGAGCAGTTCTTC	CASSVDPLSFTAFNEQFF
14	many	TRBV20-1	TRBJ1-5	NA	TGCAGTGCTAGGGCCCTCGGGGGAAATCAGCCCCAGCATTTT	CSARALGGNQPQHF
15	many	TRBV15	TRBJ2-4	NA	TGTGCCACCAGCAGAGAAGGGGCTCAGGGAAACATTCAGTACTTC	CATSREGAQGNIQYF
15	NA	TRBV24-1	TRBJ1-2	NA	TGTGCCACCAGTGATCCTACGGGGGGATCCTATGGCTACACCTTC	CATSDPTGGSYGYTF
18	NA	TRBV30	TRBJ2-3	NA	TGTGCCTGGAGTGCCGACTACGGGACGAACCTTAACACAGATACGCAGTATTTT	CAWSADYGTNLNTDTQYF
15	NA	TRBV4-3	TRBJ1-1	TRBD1	TGCGCCAGCAGCCAATCCGGGACAGCGAACACTGAAGCTTTCTTT	CASSQSGTANTEAFF
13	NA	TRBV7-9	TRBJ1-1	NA	TGTGCCAGCAGCTTCGTGACGACTGCTGAAGCTTTCTTT	CASSFVTTAEAFF
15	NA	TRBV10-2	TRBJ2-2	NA	TGCGCCAGCACTAGTGATCAGGGTAACACCGGGGAGCTGTTTTTT	CASTSDQGNTGELFF
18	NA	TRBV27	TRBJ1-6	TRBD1	TGTGCCAGCAGTTTAAAAGGACAGGGGGCGCCTGGGAATTCACCCCTCCACTTT	CASSLKGQGAPGNSPLHF
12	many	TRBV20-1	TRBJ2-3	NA	TGCAGTGCGGGCCCACCGACAGATACGCAGTATTTT	CSAGPPTDTQYF
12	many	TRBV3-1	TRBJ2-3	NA	TGTGCCAGCAGCCAAGCCACAGATACGCAGTATTTT	CASSQATDTQYF
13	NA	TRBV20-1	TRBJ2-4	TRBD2	TGCAGTACTAGCGGACTAGCCAAAAACATTCAGTACTTC	CSTSGLAKNIQYF
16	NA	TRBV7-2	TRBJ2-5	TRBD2	TGTGCCAGCAGCAACGCGGGACTAGGGGAGAGTGAGACCCAGTACTTC	CASSNAGLGESETQYF
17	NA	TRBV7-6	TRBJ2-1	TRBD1	TGTGCCAGCAGCTCTACCAGGCTGGACAGGAGATTCAATGAGCAGTTCTTC	CASSSTRLDRRFNEQFF
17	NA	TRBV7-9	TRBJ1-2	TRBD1	TGTGCCAGCAGCTTAGCTAGGACAGGGGGGCAACCTTATGGCTACACCTTC	CASSLARTGGQPYGYTF
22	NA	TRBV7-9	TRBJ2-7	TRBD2	TGTGCCAGCAGCTTCACCTCTAGCGGGAGGGCCGGGGGGAAAGGTAGCTCCTACGAGCAGTACTTC	CASSFTSSGRAGGKGSSYEQYF
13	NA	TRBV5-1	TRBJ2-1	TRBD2	TGCGCCAGCAGCTCCGGGACTAGCAATGAGCAGTTCTTC	CASSSGTSNEQFF
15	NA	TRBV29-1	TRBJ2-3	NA	TGCAGCGTTGTTAGTAGCGGAGGGGAGGCAGATACACAGTATTTT	CSVVSSGGEADTQYF
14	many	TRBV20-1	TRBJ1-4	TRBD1	TGCAGTGCTATCCCGGGACAGGGCGATGAAAAACTGTTTTTT	CSAIPGQGDEKLFF
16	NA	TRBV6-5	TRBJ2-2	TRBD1	TGTGCCAGCAAGGCTCGGGACAGAGTTTCATGGGGGGAGCTGTTTTTT	CASKARDRVSWGELFF
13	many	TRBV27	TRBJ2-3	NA	TGTGCCAGCAGGCCACGTGTGGGAGATACGCAGTATTTT	CASRPRVGDTQYF
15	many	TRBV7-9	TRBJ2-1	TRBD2	TGTGCCAGCAGCCTGACTAGCGGAGCCTACAATGAGCAGTTCTTC	CASSLTSGAYNEQFF
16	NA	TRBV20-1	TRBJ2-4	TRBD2	TGCAGTGCTAGATCCGTAGCGGGAATGGGCAAAAACATTCAGTACTTC	CSARSVAGMGKNIQYF
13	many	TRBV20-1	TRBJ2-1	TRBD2	TGCAGTGCTATAGCGGGATCCTACAATGAGCAGTTCTTC	CSAIAGSYNEQFF
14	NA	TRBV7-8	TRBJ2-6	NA	TGTGCCAGCAGCTTAACAACAGGGGCCAACGTCCTGACTTTC	CASSLTTGANVLTF
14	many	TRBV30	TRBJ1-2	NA	TGTGCCTGGAGTGGGGAGACCTTCCGGTATGGCTACACCTTC	CAWSGETFRYGYTF
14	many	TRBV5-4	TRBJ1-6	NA	TGTGCCAGCTCCAGGTCGGAGGCGATCTCGCCCCTCCACTTT	CASSRSEAISPLHF
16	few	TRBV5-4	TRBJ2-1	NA	TGTGCCAGCAGCTTGGCGACAGCGCCCTCCTACAATGAGCAGTTCTTC	CASSLATAPSYNEQFF
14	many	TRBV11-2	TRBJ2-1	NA	TGTGCCAGCAGCTTATGGGCTTCTCACAATGAGCAGTTCTTC	CASSLWASHNEQFF
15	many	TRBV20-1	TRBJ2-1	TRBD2	TGCAGTGCTAGAGGATTAGCGGGGGCCTACAATGAGCAGTTCTTC	CSARGLAGAYNEQFF
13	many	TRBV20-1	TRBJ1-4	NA	TGCAGTGCCAAGTGGGGGGCTAATGAAAAACTGTTTTTT	CSAKWGANEKLFF
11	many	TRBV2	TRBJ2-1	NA	TGTGCCAGCGGACCCAACAATGAGCAGTTCTTC	CASGPNNEQFF
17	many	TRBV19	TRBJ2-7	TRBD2	TGTGCCAGTAGTACCGACCTTATAGCGGGAATATCCTACGAGCAGTACTTC	CASSTDLIAGISYEQYF
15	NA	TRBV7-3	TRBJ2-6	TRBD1	TGTGCCAGCAGCGCTTATGTTAAGGGGGCCAACGTCCTGCCTTTC	CASSAYVKGANVLPF
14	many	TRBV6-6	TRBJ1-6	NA	TGTGCCAGCAGTTATGGATTAGAGGATTCACCCCTCCACTTT	CASSYGLEDSPLHF
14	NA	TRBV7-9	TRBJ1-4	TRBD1	TGTGCCAGCAGACCCGGGACAGTCGATGAAAAACTGTTTTTT	CASRPGTVDEKLFF
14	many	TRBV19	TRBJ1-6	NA	TGTGCCAGTAGTATCGGGCAGGGCAGTTCACCCCTCCACTTT	CASSIGQGSSPLHF
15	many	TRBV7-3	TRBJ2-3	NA	TGTGCCAGCAGCCCTTCGACAGCTAGCACAGATACGCAGTATTTT	CASSPSTASTDTQYF
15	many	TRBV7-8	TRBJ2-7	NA	TGTGCCAGCAACTCGCTTATAAGCGGACCGGACGAGCAGTACTTC	CASNSLISGPDEQYF
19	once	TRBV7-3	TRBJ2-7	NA	NA	CASSFYICSARDVTAEQYF
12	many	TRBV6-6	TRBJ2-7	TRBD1	TGTGCCAGCAGTCGCCCCACGGGACAGAGGTCGTTC	CASSRPTGQRSF